A single T cell receptor (beta chain) is shown here with its context. TCRdb's table, derived via immunoSEQ multiplex PCR, lists solely in-frame clones and lacks some. The sample includes some 120,000 clones, roughly nine tenths of them seen just once. The data were obtained in a study of PD-1 blockade in mismatch repair-deficient tumors. The germline CDR1 and CDR2 sequences are LGHNA and YSLEER. V shed 1 base, J shed 2 bases, and the junction held 6 bases outside the gene matches. CDR3 length: 18 residues. The V gene is TRBV4-3, the J gene TRBJ2-1, with 12 nucleotides matching TRBD2. This sequence was found in an adult with mismatch repair-deficient cancer. The starting material was peripheral blood, obtained 44 weeks after starting pembrolizumab. The DNA of the CDR3 is TGCGCCAGCAGCCAAGTCCTACCTAGCGGGAGGGCCTACAATGAGCAGTTCTTC. This sequence encodes CASSQVLPSGRAYNEQFF.